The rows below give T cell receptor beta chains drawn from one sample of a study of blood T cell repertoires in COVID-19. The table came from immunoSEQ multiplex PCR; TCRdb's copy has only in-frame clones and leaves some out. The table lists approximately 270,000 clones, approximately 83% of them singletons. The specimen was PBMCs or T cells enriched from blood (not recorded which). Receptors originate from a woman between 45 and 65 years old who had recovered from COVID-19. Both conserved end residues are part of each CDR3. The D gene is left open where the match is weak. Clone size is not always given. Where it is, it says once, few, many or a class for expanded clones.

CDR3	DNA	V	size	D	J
CASSQDSLAGYNEQFF	TGTGCCAGCAGCCAAGATTCGCTAGCGGGCTACAATGAGCAGTTCTTC	TRBV4-2	.	TRBD2	TRBJ2-1
CASSLAGLNTGELFF	TGTGCCAGCAGCTTGGCGGGACTAAACACCGGGGAGCTGTTTTTT	TRBV5-4	.	TRBD2	TRBJ2-2
CASSEGRVEAFF	TGTGCCAGCAGTGAAGGGAGGGTTGAAGCTTTCTTT	TRBV2	.	.	TRBJ1-1
CASGSRGLLPSLHSMNTEAFF	TGTGCCAGTGGGAGCAGGGGGCTCCTACCTTCCCTACACAGTATGAACACTGAAGCTTTCTTT	TRBV19	.	TRBD1	TRBJ1-1
CASSLGTGRGEKLFF	TGCGCCAGCAGCTTGGGGACAGGCCGAGGGGAAAAACTGTTTTTT	TRBV5-1	.	TRBD1	TRBJ1-4
CASSRARTDTQYF	TGCGCCAGCAGCCGGGCCCGCACAGATACGCAGTATTTT	TRBV4-1	.	.	TRBJ2-3
CASSARDRGLEQYF	TGTGCCAGCAGCGCCCGGGACAGGGGGCTTGAGCAGTACTTC	TRBV7-8	few	TRBD1	TRBJ2-7
CASSFWTSGGYNEQFF	TGTGCCAGCAGCTTCTGGACTAGCGGGGGCTACAATGAGCAGTTCTTC	TRBV7-3	.	TRBD2	TRBJ2-1
CASSESRGKSGNHEQFF	TGCGCCAGCAGTGAGTCACGGGGTAAGAGCGGGAACCATGAGCAGTTCTTC	TRBV10-1	.	TRBD2	TRBJ2-1
CASSFLPGTGGRGYGYTF	TGTGCCAGCAGTTTTCTTCCCGGGACAGGGGGCAGGGGTTATGGCTACACCTTC	TRBV27	.	TRBD1	TRBJ1-2
CASSEGPKGDLQFF	TGTGCCAGCAGTGAAGGCCCCAAAGGAGACCTGCAGTTCTTC	TRBV6-1	.	.	TRBJ2-1
CASSSTSGIPGEQFF	TGTGCCAGCAGCTCGACTAGCGGGATACCCGGTGAGCAGTTCTTC	TRBV7-2	.	TRBD2	TRBJ2-1
CASRRDNQPQHF	TGTGCCAGTCGCCGGGACAATCAGCCCCAGCATTTT	TRBV19	.	.	TRBJ1-5
CASSLGSGEENGYTF	TGTGCCAGCAGCTTAGGTTCAGGGGAAGAGAATGGCTACACCTTC	TRBV7-9	.	.	TRBJ1-2
CASSKRTDNEQFF	TGCGCCAGCAGCAAGAGGACTGACAATGAGCAGTTCTTC	TRBV10-2	once	.	TRBJ2-1
CASSETLPGQPYEQYF	TGTGCCAGCAGTGAAACGCTCCCGGGACAGCCCTACGAGCAGTACTTC	TRBV2	.	TRBD1	TRBJ2-7
CASSPSQGAPQETQYF	TGTGCCAGCAGCCCGTCCCAAGGGGCGCCCCAAGAGACCCAGTACTTC	TRBV11-2	.	.	TRBJ2-5
CASRRTGEDEQYF	TGCGCCAGCAGACGGACAGGGGAGGACGAGCAGTACTTC	TRBV10-1	.	TRBD1	TRBJ2-7
CASSLEGVRANYNEQFF	TGTGCCAGCAGCTTAGAAGGCGTCAGGGCGAACTACAATGAGCAGTTCTTC	TRBV7-2	.	.	TRBJ2-1
CASRMRTGVPTGELFF	TGCGCCAGCAGAATGAGGACAGGGGTCCCTACCGGGGAGCTGTTTTTT	TRBV5-1	.	TRBD1	TRBJ2-2
CASSFREGADTQYF	TGTGCCAGCAGTTTTCGGGAGGGGGCAGATACGCAGTATTTT	TRBV27	.	TRBD2	TRBJ2-3
CASSGVGLIYEQYF	TGCGCCAGCAGTGGGGTGGGACTTATCTACGAGCAGTACTTC	TRBV10-2	few	.	TRBJ2-7
CASSPSGTYNEQFF	TGCGCCAGCTCCCCTAGCGGGACTTACAATGAGCAGTTCTTC	TRBV5-1	.	TRBD2	TRBJ2-1
CASSYGRVSNQPQHF	TGTGCCAGCAGTTACGGGCGGGTTAGCAATCAGCCCCAGCATTTT	TRBV6-5	.	.	TRBJ1-5
CASSRGIGGSSYNEQFF	TGTGCCAGCAGCCGGGGGATCGGGGGGAGCTCCTACAATGAGCAGTTCTTC	TRBV7-6	.	TRBD2	TRBJ2-1
CASSVADGLAGPRNEQFF	TGTGCCAGCAGCGTAGCTGATGGCCTAGCGGGCCCGAGGAATGAGCAGTTCTTC	TRBV9	.	TRBD2	TRBJ2-1
CASTEDRVRSYEQYF	TGTGCCAGCACCGAGGACAGGGTGAGATCCTACGAGCAGTACTTC	TRBV2	once	TRBD1	TRBJ2-7
CASSVTGSTEAFF	TGTGCCAGCAGCGTGACAGGAAGCACTGAAGCTTTCTTT	TRBV9	.	.	TRBJ1-1
CASSLLGGPLFF	TGTGCCAGCAGCCTCTTAGGGGGACCACTGTTCTTC	TRBV5-4	once	.	TRBJ2-1
CASSPPGGGLNEQFF	TGTGCCAGCAGCCCACCCGGGGGTGGCCTGAATGAGCAGTTCTTC	TRBV7-3	once	.	TRBJ2-1
CATNPTVSYEQYF	TGTGCCACCAATCCGACAGTCTCCTACGAGCAGTACTTC	TRBV28	.	.	TRBJ2-7
CASSFRGDTQYF	TGTGCCAGCAGTTTCAGGGGAGATACGCAGTATTTT	TRBV27	.	.	TRBJ2-3
CASSLPRTHGGTSGSDEQFF	TGTGCCAGCAGCTTACCCAGGACGCACGGTGGGACTAGCGGGAGTGATGAGCAGTTCTTC	TRBV5-4	once	TRBD2	TRBJ2-1
CAISEPGGPQYEQFF	TGTGCCATCAGTGAACCGGGAGGGCCTCAGTATGAGCAGTTCTTC	TRBV10-3	.	TRBD2	TRBJ2-1
CASSFHASGRASVEQYF	TGTGCCAGCAGTTTCCACGCCAGCGGGAGGGCCTCTGTCGAGCAGTACTTC	TRBV28	.	TRBD2	TRBJ2-7
CASSQVLTGANYGYTF	TGTGCCAGCAGCCAAGTTCTGACAGGCGCTAACTATGGCTACACCTTC	TRBV3-1/TRBV3-2	.	.	TRBJ1-2
CASRTDWVNTEAFF	TGTGCCAGCAGGACCGACTGGGTGAACACTGAAGCTTTCTTT	TRBV6-4	.	.	TRBJ1-1
CASSFSDTNYGYTF	TGTGCCAGCAGTTTTTCAGACACTAACTATGGCTACACCTTC	TRBV28	many	.	TRBJ1-2
CASVPSPNQPQHF	TGTGCCAGTGTTCCCAGTCCTAATCAGCCCCAGCATTTT	TRBV6-5	.	.	TRBJ1-5
CASRKGGGNTEAFF	TGTGCCAGCAGAAAAGGGGGGGGGAACACTGAAGCTTTCTTT	TRBV27	.	.	TRBJ1-1
CASSLRGGAGANVLTF	TGTGCCAGCAGTTTGAGAGGGGGGGCTGGGGCCAACGTCCTGACTTTC	TRBV28	.	.	TRBJ2-6